This T cell receptor beta chain stems from a study of cytomegalovirus exposure and HLA in healthy donors. Study results and caveats: Cytomegalovirus status was reportedly diagnosed by the classifier with high sensitivity and specificity. It was reported in a later analysis that an Asian-associated ancestry cluster showed fewer N-insertions than the 666-donor mean. Per a prior analysis, the majority of TCR beta V segments were productive roughly 87% or roughly 30% of the time. Further analysis was carried out later, and it showed several of the most significant clusters appearing linked to common viral pathogens.

This clone has a single count. Its antigen is unknown. The V gene lost 4 bases and the J gene lost 4 bases, with 13 bases spanning the gap. Germline V CDR1 and CDR2: SGHDN, FVKESK. This CDR3 is built from 14 residues. The primer mix had 60 Vbeta and 13 Jbeta primers. Here immunoSEQ multiplex PCR was the method, and the copy in TCRdb shows in-frame clones only, minus some. Counted here are approximately 160,000 clones, approximately 67% occurring once; the ten biggest clones make up around 4%. The source material was PBMCs. The genes are TRBV14 and TRBJ1-2; possibly TRBD1 for D (6 bases). This TCR came from a woman aged 18-29 years in good health and CMV-seropositive. The CDR3 DNA is TGTGCCAGCAGCCCAGGACAGACCGTCTATGGCTACACCTTC. It translates to CASSPGQTVYGYTF.